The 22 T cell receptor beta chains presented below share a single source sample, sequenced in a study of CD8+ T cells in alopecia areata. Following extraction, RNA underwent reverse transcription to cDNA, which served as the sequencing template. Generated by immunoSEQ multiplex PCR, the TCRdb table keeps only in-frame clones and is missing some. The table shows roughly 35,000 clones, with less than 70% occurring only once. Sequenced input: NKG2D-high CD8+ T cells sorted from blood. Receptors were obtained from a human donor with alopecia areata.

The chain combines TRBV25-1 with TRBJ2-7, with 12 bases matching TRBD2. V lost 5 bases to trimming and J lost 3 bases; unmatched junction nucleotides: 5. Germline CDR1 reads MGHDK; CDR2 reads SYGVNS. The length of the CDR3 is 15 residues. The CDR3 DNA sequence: TGTGCCAGCAGTCCGACTAGCGGGGGTCGCTACGAGCAGTACTTC. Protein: CASSPTSGGRYEQYF.

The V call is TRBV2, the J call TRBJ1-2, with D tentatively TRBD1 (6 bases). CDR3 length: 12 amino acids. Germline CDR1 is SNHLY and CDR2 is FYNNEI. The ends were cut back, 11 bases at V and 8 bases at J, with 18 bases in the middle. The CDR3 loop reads CAGYRDSGGYTF. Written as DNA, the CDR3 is TGTGCCGGATACAGGGACTCGGGCGGCTACACCTTC.

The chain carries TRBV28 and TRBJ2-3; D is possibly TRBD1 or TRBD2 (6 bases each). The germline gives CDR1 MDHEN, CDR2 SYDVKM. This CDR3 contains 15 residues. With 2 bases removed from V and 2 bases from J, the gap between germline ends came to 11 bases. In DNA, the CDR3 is TGTGCCAGCAGTTTAATGGGGGGCTACACAGATACGCAGTATTTT. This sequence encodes CASSLMGGYTDTQYF.

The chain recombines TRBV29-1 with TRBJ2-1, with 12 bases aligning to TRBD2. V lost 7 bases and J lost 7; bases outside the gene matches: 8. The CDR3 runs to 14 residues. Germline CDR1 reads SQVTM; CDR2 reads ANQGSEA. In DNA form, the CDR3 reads TGCAGCGGAGGGAGACTAGCGGGAGCGAATGAGCAGTTCTTC. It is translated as CSGGRLAGANEQFF.

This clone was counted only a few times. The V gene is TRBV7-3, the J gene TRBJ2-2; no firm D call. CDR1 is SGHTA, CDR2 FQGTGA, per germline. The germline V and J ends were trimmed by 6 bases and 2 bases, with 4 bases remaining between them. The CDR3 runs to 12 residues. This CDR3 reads CASRLNTGELFF. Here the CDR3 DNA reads TGTGCCAGCAGACTTAACACCGGGGAGCTGTTTTTT.

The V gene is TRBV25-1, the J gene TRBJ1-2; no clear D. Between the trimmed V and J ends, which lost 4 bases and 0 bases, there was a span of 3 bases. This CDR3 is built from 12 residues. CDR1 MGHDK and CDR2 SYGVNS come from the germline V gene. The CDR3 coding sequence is TGTGCCAGCAGTGTAGCTAACTATGGCTACACCTTC. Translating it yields CASSVANYGYTF.

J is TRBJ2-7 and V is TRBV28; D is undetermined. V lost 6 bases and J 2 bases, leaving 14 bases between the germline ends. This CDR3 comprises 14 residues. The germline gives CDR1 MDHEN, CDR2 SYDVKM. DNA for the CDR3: TGTGCCAGCAGATCAGGACCGACACCCTACGAGCAGTACTTC. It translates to CASRSGPTPYEQYF.

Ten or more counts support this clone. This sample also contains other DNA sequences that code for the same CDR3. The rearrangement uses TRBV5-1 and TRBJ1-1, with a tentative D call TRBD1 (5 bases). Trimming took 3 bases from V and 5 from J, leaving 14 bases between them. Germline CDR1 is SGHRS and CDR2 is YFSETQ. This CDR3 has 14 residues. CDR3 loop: CASSSRGGYTEAFF. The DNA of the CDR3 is TGCGCCAGCAGCTCTCGGGGGGGTTATACTGAAGCTTTCTTT.

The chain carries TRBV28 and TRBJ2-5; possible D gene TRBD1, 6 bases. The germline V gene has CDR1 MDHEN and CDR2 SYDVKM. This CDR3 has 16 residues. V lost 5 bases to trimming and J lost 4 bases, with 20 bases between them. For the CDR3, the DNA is TGTGCCAGCAGTACCCACCCCGGGCTCAGGGGAGAGACCCAGTACTTC. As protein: CASSTHPGLRGETQYF.

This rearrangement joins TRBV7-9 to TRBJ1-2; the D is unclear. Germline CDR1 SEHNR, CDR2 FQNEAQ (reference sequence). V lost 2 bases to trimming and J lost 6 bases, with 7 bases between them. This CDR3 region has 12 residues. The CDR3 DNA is TGTGCCAGCAGCTTATCTGGGGATGGCTACACCTTC. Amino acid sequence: CASSLSGDGYTF.

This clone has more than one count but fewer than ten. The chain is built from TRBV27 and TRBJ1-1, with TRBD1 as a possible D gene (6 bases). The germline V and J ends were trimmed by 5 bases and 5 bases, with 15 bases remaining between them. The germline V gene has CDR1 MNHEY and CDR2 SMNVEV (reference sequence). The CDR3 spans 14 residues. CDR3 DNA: TGTGCCAGCAGTCCAGGGGCGCGTGGTACTGAAGCTTTCTTT. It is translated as CASSPGARGTEAFF.

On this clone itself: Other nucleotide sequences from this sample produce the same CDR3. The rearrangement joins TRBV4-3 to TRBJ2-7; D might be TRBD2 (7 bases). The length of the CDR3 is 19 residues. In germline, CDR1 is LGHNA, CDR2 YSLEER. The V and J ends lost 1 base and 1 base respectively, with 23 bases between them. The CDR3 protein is CASSQGWFEGGGPSYEQYF. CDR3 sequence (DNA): TGCGCCAGCAGCCAAGGGTGGTTCGAAGGGGGGGGACCGTCCTACGAGCAGTACTTC.

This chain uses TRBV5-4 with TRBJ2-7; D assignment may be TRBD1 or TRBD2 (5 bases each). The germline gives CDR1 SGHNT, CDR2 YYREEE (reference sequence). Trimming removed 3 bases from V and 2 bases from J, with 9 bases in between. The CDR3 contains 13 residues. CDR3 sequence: CASSSGPTYEQYF. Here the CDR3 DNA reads TGTGCCAGCAGCTCGGGACCCACCTACGAGCAGTACTTC.

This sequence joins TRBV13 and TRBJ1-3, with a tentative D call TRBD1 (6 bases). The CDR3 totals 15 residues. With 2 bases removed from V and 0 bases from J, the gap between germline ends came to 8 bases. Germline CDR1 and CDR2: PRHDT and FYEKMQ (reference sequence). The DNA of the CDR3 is TGTGCCAGCAGCTTAAGGGGGAGCTCTGGAAACACCATATATTTT. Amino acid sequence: CASSLRGSSGNTIYF. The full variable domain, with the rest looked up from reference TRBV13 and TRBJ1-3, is AAGVIQSPRHLIKEKRETATLKCYPIPRHDTVYWYQQGPGQDPQFLISFYEKMQSDKGSIPDRFSAQQFSDYHSELNMSSLELGDSALYFCASSLRGSSGNTIYFGEGSWLTVV.

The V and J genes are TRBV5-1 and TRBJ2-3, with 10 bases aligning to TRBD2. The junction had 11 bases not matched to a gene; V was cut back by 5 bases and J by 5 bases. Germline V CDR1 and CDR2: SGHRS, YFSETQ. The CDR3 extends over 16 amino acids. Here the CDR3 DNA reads TGCGCCAGCAGGCCTGTCCTAGCGGGAGCTGGAGATACGCAGTATTTT. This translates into CASRPVLAGAGDTQYF.

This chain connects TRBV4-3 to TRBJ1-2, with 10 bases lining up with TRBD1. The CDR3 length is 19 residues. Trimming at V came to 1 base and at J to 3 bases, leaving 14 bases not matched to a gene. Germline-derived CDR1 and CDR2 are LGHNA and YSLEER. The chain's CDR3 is CASSQVAGTGATNDYGYTF. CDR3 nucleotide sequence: TGCGCCAGCAGCCAAGTAGCCGGGACAGGGGCGACAAACGACTATGGCTACACCTTC.

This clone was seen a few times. The CDR3 protein is CASRNTAGRLNTEAFF. DNA of the CDR3: TGTGCCAGCCGAAATACGGCGGGACGTCTGAACACTGAAGCTTTCTTT. The chain recombines TRBV28 with TRBJ1-1; possibly TRBD1 for D (5 bases). Per germline, CDR1 MDHEN and CDR2 SYDVKM. Trimming pared 8 bases from V and 0 bases from J, leaving 19 bases between. This CDR3 region has 16 residues.

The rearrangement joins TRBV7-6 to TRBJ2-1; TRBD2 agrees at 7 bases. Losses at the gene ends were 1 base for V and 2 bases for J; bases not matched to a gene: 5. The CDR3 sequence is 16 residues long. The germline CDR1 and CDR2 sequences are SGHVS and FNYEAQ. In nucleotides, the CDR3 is TGTGCCAGCAGCTTAGGATGGCGGGAGACCTACAATGAGCAGTTCTTC. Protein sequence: CASSLGWRETYNEQFF.

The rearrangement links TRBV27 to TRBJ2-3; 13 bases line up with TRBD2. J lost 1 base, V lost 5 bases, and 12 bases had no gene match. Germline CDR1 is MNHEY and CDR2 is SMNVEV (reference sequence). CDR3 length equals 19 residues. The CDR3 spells CASSAPGTSGNAGTDTQYF. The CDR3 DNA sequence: TGTGCCAGCAGTGCCCCCGGGACTAGCGGGAACGCTGGCACAGATACGCAGTATTTT.

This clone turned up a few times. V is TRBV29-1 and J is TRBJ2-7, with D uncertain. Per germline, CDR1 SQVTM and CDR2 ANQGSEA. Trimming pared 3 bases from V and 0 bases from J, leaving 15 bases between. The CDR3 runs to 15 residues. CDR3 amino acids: CSVDGGPGYSYEQYF. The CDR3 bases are TGCAGCGTTGACGGCGGCCCAGGCTACTCCTACGAGCAGTACTTC.

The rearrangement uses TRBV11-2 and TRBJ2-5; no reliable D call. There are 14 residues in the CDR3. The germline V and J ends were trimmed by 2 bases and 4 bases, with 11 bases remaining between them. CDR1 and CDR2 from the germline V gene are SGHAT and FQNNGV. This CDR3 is CASSLTGPGETQYF. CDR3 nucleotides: TGTGCCAGCAGCTTAACGGGTCCGGGAGAGACCCAGTACTTC.

CDR3 nucleotides: TGTGCCAGCAGCTTAACGGTCAGGGGGACAGATACGCAGTATTTT. This gives the protein CASSLTVRGTDTQYF. This chain joins TRBV7-9 and TRBJ2-3; TRBD1 agrees at 7 bases. Germline V lookup: CDR1 SEHNR, CDR2 FQNEAQ (reference sequence). This CDR3 region has 15 residues. V was clipped by 2 bases and J by 3 bases; unmatched bases: 5.